One and the same sample provided the 2 T cell receptor beta chains below, sequenced in a study of blood T cell repertoires in COVID-19. The data were produced by immunoSEQ multiplex PCR, yet TCRdb's version contains in-frame clones alone and is incomplete. Seen here are 200,000 to 300,000 clones, around 90% observed once, and the top ten hold 6% to 9%. Sequencing used peripheral blood. The receptors stem from a man between 60 and 75 years old who had recovered from COVID-19.

The chain links TRBV7-2 to TRBJ1-2; 7 bases are a match to TRBD1. CDR1 is SGHTA, CDR2 FQGNSA, per germline. CDR3 length equals 13 residues. V shed 5 bases, J shed 2 bases, and the junction held 2 bases outside the gene matches. The CDR3 region is CASSMTGNYGYTF. The CDR3 DNA reads as TGTGCCAGCAGCATGACAGGGAACTATGGCTACACCTTC. The complete variable domain, with remaining parts taken from reference TRBV7-2 and TRBJ1-2, reads GAGVSQSPSNKVTEKGKDVELRCDPISGHTALYWYRQSLGQGLEFLIYFQGNSAPDKSGLPSDRFSAERTGGSVSTLTIQRTQQEDSAVYLCASSMTGNYGYTFGSGTRLTVV.

The chain recombines TRBV1 with TRBJ2-2; TRBD1 reflects the table's D call only, with no check against the DNA. TRBV1 is noted as a pseudogene. The CDR3 spans 17 residues. This CDR3 is CTSSPLITRGNTGELFF. In nucleotides, the CDR3 is TGCACCAGCAGCCCTTTGATAACAAGGGGGAACACCGGGGAGCTGTTTTTT.